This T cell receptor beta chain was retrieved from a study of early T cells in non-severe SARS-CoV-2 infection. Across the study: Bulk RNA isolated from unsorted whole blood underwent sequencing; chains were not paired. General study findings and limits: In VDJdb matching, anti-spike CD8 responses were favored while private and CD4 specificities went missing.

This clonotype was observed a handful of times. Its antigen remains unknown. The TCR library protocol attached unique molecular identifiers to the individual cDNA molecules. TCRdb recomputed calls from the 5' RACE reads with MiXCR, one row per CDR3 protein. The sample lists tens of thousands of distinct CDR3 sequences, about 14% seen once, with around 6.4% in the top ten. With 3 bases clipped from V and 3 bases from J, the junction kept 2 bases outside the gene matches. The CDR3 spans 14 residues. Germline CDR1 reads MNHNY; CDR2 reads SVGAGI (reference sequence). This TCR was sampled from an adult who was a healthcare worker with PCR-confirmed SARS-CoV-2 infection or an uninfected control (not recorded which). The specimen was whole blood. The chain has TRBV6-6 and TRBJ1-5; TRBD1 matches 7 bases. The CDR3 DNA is TGTGCCAGCAGTTATCAGGGGGACAATCAGCCCCAGCATTTT. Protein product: CASSYQGDNQPQHF.